The following is a T cell receptor beta chain sequence with its context. CDR3 length: 18 residues. The V gene lost 0 bases and the J gene lost 1 base, with 16 bases spanning the gap. CDR1 SGHAT and CDR2 FQNNGV come from the germline V gene. Together with a sample-barcoded 5' primer, a J-beta primer mix was included in a second PCR lasting about 7 to 12 cycles. Via MiXCR, TCRdb re-called the 5' RACE reads, giving one row per CDR3 protein. Here the sample spans more than 450,000 distinct CDR3 sequences, about 28% being singletons. Researchers collected 9.5 to 10 milliliters of peripheral blood from every single donor. This entry is derived from a study of blood T cells in healthy people across ages. The data were also submitted as part of a second study, on T cells of mothers and their children.

Sequencing was performed on blood. The V gene is TRBV11-2, the J gene TRBJ2-1, with D uncertain. The origin of this receptor is a boy under 10 years old in good health. The CDR3 spells CASSLDLKGARSYNEQFF. The CDR3 bases are TGTGCCAGCAGCTTAGATCTAAAAGGAGCTCGGTCCTACAATGAGCAGTTCTTC.